Shown below are 14 T cell receptor beta chains from a single sample sequenced in a study of T cell repertoires in cytomegalovirus infection. The antigens of these receptors remain unknown. TCRdb called the reads again in MiXCR, with one record for every CDR3 protein. The profile shows around 110,000 distinct CDR3 sequences, around 10% of them singletons. Material: PBMCs, sequenced either directly or after in vitro stimulation (not recorded which). The origin of the receptors is a human donor in good health (CMV status not recorded). Some clones in this sample may be carry-over from other donors' samples.

This clonotype was seen repeatedly, ten times or more. CDR3 in amino acids: CASSGLAGWIDTQYF. The CDR3 coding sequence is TGTGCCAGCAGTGGACTAGCGGGATGGATAGATACGCAGTATTTT. The gene calls are TRBV12-3 or TRBV12-4 and TRBJ2-3; the match to TRBD2 covers 12 bases. This CDR3 comprises 15 residues. J gave up 5 bases and V 5 bases, and 5 bases lay outside the gene matches.

There are a few counts of this clonotype. The chain carries TRBV5-1 and TRBJ2-7; 10 bases line up with TRBD2. V lost 0 bases, J lost 3 bases, and 9 bases stayed unmatched. CDR1 and CDR2 from the germline V gene are SGHRS and YFSETQ. The CDR3 length is 17 residues. CDR3 sequence reads: CASSLASSLAGVYEQYF. The CDR3 DNA follows: TGCGCCAGCAGCTTGGCCAGTTCGCTAGCGGGAGTCTACGAGCAGTACTTC.

This clonotype was seen repeatedly, ten times or more. The CDR3 nucleotides are TGTGCCAGCAGCTCCACGCGGACAGGCCACTATGGCTACACCTTC. Translated: CASSSTRTGHYGYTF. V and J are TRBV11-2 and TRBJ1-2; 7 bases map to TRBD1. This CDR3 spans 15 amino acids. Trimming removed 4 bases from V and 3 bases from J; junction bases left unmatched: 8. Germline V lookup: CDR1 SGHAT, CDR2 FQNNGV.

The CDR3 loop is CASTQGGGGNQPQHF. CDR3 DNA sequence: TGCGCCAGCACCCAGGGGGGAGGAGGCAATCAGCCCCAGCATTTT. The chain employs TRBV23-1 and TRBJ1-5; TRBD1 aligns across 7 bases. TRBV23-1 carries the ORF label, with uncertain function. V trimming: 7 bases; J trimming: 2 bases; junction bases outside the gene matches: 8. The CDR3 runs 15 residues.

This clonotype came up many times. The chain is built from TRBV7-6 and TRBJ2-4; TRBD2 aligns across 13 bases. This CDR3 is built from 18 residues. The germline V gene encodes CDR1 SGHVS and CDR2 FNYEAQ. After removal of 1 base from V and 1 base from J, the junction contained 4 bases not matched to a gene. The CDR3 loop is CASSLELAGGPAKNIQYF. CDR3 nucleotides: TGTGCCAGCAGCTTAGAACTAGCGGGAGGGCCTGCCAAAAACATTCAGTACTTC.

This clonotype was seen ten or more times. The CDR3 protein is CACASLAGGSEQYF. CDR3 nucleotides: TGTGCCTGCGCGAGTCTAGCGGGAGGGAGCGAGCAGTACTTC. This chain joins TRBV7-2 and TRBJ2-7, with 12 nucleotides matching TRBD2. Germline assignment: CDR1 SGHTA and CDR2 FQGNSA. V shed 11 bases, J shed 6 bases, and the junction held 11 bases outside the gene matches. This CDR3 is 14 amino acids long.

The sample holds a few counts of this clonotype. V gene TRBV18 combines with J gene TRBJ1-1; D gene uncertain. Trimming removed 3 bases from V and 0 bases from J, with 11 bases in between. The CDR3 loop spans 15 amino acids. The V gene's germline CDR1 is KGHSH and CDR2 LQKENI. The CDR3 region has the DNA TGTGCCAGCTCACCTCTGCTGGATATGAACACTGAAGCTTTCTTT. Its translation: CASSPLLDMNTEAFF.

In this sample, this clonotype turned up a few times. The chain joins TRBV13 to TRBJ1-1, with 9 bases identical to TRBD1. Germline values: CDR1 PRHDT, CDR2 FYEKMQ (reference sequence). The ends lost 7 bases at V and 5 bases at J; junction bases unmatched: 8. The CDR3 consists of 14 residues. Here the CDR3 DNA reads TGTGCCAGCATAAACAGGGGGCTGGAGACTGAAGCTTTCTTT. Residues: CASINRGLETEAFF.

This clonotype has ten or more counts. The rearrangement joins TRBV27 to TRBJ2-1, with TRBD2 identical over 11 bases. The V gene end was trimmed by 7 bases and the J gene end by 8 bases; junction bases not matched to a gene: 16. The germline V gene has CDR1 MNHEY and CDR2 SMNVEV (reference sequence). The length of the CDR3 is 17 residues. The chain's CDR3 is CASTSRSSGGTPHEQFF. CDR3 nucleotide sequence: TGTGCCAGCACCTCCAGGTCTAGCGGGGGGACCCCCCATGAGCAGTTCTTC.

This clonotype occurred many times. The gene calls are TRBV7-8 and TRBJ2-1; TRBD2 matches at 11 bases. CDR1 is SGHVS and CDR2 is FQNEAQ in the germline V gene. The CDR3 length is 15 residues. Trimming took 6 bases from V and 1 from J; bases not matched to a gene: 2. The CDR3 reads CASSRLAGSYNEQFF. The CDR3, as DNA: TGTGCCAGCAGTCGACTAGCGGGGTCCTACAATGAGCAGTTCTTC. Full variable domain (remainder filled in from reference TRBV7-8 and TRBJ2-1): GAGVSQSPRYKVAKRGQDVALRCDPISGHVSLFWYQQALGQGPEFLTYFQNEAQLDKSGLPSDRFFAERPEGSVSTLKIQRTQQEDSAVYLCASSRLAGSYNEQFFGPGTRLTVL.

This clonotype was found a few times. The chain uses TRBV6-1 and TRBJ1-1; a weak D match, TRBD1 (5 bases). Looked up from germline, CDR1 is MNHNS and CDR2 is SASEGT. The V end was cut by 6 bases, the J end by 1 base, with 12 bases between. This CDR3 comprises 14 residues. CDR3 DNA: TGTGCCAGCAGACTGGTTGGGGGGAACACTGAAGCTTTCTTT. It yields the protein CASRLVGGNTEAFF.

This clonotype came up many times. The V call is TRBV7-3, the J call TRBJ1-1; D may be TRBD1 (5 bases). V shed 5 bases and J shed 3 bases, with 10 bases lying between them. The CDR3 has 13 residues. Germline V CDR1 and CDR2: SGHTA, FQGTGA. The CDR3 DNA follows: TGTGCCAGCAGCGTACAGGAGGACACTGAAGCTTTCTTT. As protein: CASSVQEDTEAFF.

The rearrangement links TRBV11-2 to TRBJ2-3, with a tentative D call TRBD2 (6 bases). The germline V gene encodes CDR1 SGHAT and CDR2 FQNNGV. Trimming removed 2 bases at V and 6 bases at J, with 15 bases between. The CDR3 has 15 residues. The CDR3 here is CASSLRSSVGDTQYF. In nucleotides, the CDR3 is TGTGCCAGCAGCTTAAGGTCTAGCGTGGGTGATACGCAGTATTTT.

This clonotype was picked up many times. The chain combines TRBV6-5 with TRBJ2-5; D possibly corresponds to TRBD1 (5 bases). The V gene's germline CDR1 is MNHEY and CDR2 SVGAGI. V was trimmed by 5 bases and J by 3 bases, leaving 16 bases between them. The CDR3 has 15 amino acids. CDR3 bases: TGTGCCAGCAGTCACCGGACAACACCCGAAGAGACCCAGTACTTC. Protein: CASSHRTTPEETQYF.